Listed here are 28 T cell receptor beta chains from one sample, sequenced in a study of post-analysis software for immune sequencing data. Their recognized antigens are unknown. Study-wide points: TRBV5-6, TRBV5-1 and TRBV20-1 belonged to a set of roughly 5 TRBV segments that were more frequent in patients than controls.

TCR beta libraries were prepared from cDNA with unique molecular identifiers. MiXCR, run by TCRdb on the PCR reads, gives a single entry per CDR3 protein. The table records hundreds of thousands of distinct CDR3 sequences, 25% to 30% of them present only once. Sequenced material: blood. The receptors stem from a girl under 18 with multiple sclerosis.

This clonotype occurred once. The junction and the germline gene differ at one end; a read error may be behind it. The V call is TRBV12-3 or TRBV12-4, the J call TRBJ1-5, with a tentative D call TRBD1 (5 bases). This CDR3 contains 14 residues. The CDR3 loop is CANSLGQGNQPQHF. The CDR3 DNA reads TGTGCCAACAGTTTGGGGCAGGGTAATCAGCCCCAGCATTTT.

The rearrangement joins TRBV6-1 to TRBJ1-1; D perhaps matches TRBD1 (5 bases). Germline-derived CDR1 and CDR2 are MNHNS and SASEGT. The CDR3 has 13 amino acids. V was pared by 4 bases and J by 8 bases, with 14 bases between. The CDR3 loop is CASSARGTVEAFF. The CDR3 DNA is TGTGCCAGCAGTGCCAGAGGGACGGTCGAAGCTTTCTTT.

The chain employs TRBV15 and TRBJ2-3; D remains unclear. The germline gives CDR1 LNHNV, CDR2 YYDKDF (reference sequence). The CDR3 extends over 15 amino acids. The germline V and J ends were trimmed by 0 bases and 4 bases, with 11 bases remaining between them. In DNA form, the CDR3 reads TGTGCCACCAGCAGAGATCGGAGTGTCCCAGATACGCAGTATTTT. Its translation is CATSRDRSVPDTQYF.

This rearrangement joins TRBV20-1 to TRBJ2-1, with TRBD1 matching 7 bases. J was trimmed by 7 bases and V by 6 bases; bases with no gene match: 18. The CDR3 is 16 amino acids. Germline V gene sequence: CDR1 DFQATT, CDR2 SNEGSKA (reference sequence). The chain's CDR3 is CSAQGNRGPLWNEQFF. Here the CDR3 DNA reads TGCAGTGCCCAAGGGAACAGGGGTCCTCTATGGAATGAGCAGTTCTTC.

In its sample, this clonotype was seen many times. This chain joins TRBV7-2 and TRBJ2-7, with 10 bases identical to TRBD1. Germline CDR1 SGHTA, CDR2 FQGNSA. The CDR3 spans 15 residues. V shed 0 bases, J shed 4 bases, and the junction held 3 bases outside the gene matches. The DNA of the CDR3 is TGTGCCAGCAGCTTAGCTGGGGACAGGGGTTACGAGCAGTACTTC. Translating gives CASSLAGDRGYEQYF.

The rearrangement links TRBV20-1 to TRBJ2-3; D perhaps matches TRBD2 (6 bases). In germline, CDR1 is DFQATT, CDR2 SNEGSKA (reference sequence). The V and J ends lost 1 base and 1 base respectively, with 12 bases between them. The CDR3 is made up of 15 amino acids. CDR3 sequence (DNA): TGCAGTGCTAGAGCCGTAGTAGCGGGCACAGATACGCAGTATTTT. Protein: CSARAVVAGTDTQYF.

This clonotype was recorded a few times. V usage is TRBV11-2 and J usage is TRBJ2-1, with TRBD2 matching over 8 bases. The V gene's germline CDR1 is SGHAT and CDR2 FQNNGV. V dropped 5 bases and J dropped 2; count of bases not matched to a gene: 5. The CDR3 sequence is 15 residues long. The CDR3 coding sequence is TGTGCCAGCAGCGTAGCGGGGAAAACCTACAATGAGCAGTTCTTC. Its protein product is CASSVAGKTYNEQFF.

The chain recombines TRBV5-1 with TRBJ2-2, with D possibly being TRBD1 or TRBD2 (5 bases each). Germline-derived CDR1 and CDR2 are SGHRS and YFSETQ. This CDR3 region has 14 residues. V lost 3 bases and J 5 bases, leaving 11 bases between the germline ends. CDR3 coding DNA: TGCGCCAGCAGCTCGGGACGGGGAACCGGGGAGCTGTTTTTT. Amino acids: CASSSGRGTGELFF.

The chain links TRBV4-1 to TRBJ2-1, with 8 bases aligning to TRBD1. Germline V gene sequence: CDR1 MGHRA, CDR2 YSYEKL. The CDR3 is 15 amino acids. Trimming removed 6 bases from V and 0 bases from J; junction bases left unmatched: 4. The chain's CDR3 is CASRRTGPSYNEQFF. The DNA for the CDR3 is TGCGCCAGCAGGAGGACAGGGCCCTCCTACAATGAGCAGTTCTTC.

A few counts support this clonotype. The chain employs TRBV10-3 and TRBJ2-3; TRBD2 aligns across 7 bases. J was trimmed by 7 bases and V by 0 bases; bases with no gene match: 19. CDR3 size: 19 residues. Germline CDR1 reads ENHRY; CDR2 reads SYGVKD. CDR3 bases: TGTGCCATCAGTGAGTCTCGGGCGGAGAAGCGGGATATCGTGTATACGCAGTATTTT. This codes for CAISESRAEKRDIVYTQYF.

This clonotype turned up a few times. The rearrangement uses TRBV12-3 or TRBV12-4 and TRBJ1-5; 8 nucleotides match TRBD1. V lost 6 bases to trimming and J lost 1 base; unmatched junction nucleotides: 8. The CDR3 contains 16 residues. The CDR3 sequence: CASSSDRGGSNQPQHF. The CDR3 region has the DNA TGTGCCAGCAGCTCCGACAGGGGCGGGAGCAATCAGCCCCAGCATTTT.

The gene calls are TRBV3-1 and TRBJ2-3, with TRBD2 matching over 8 bases. This CDR3 spans 16 amino acids. V lost 1 base and J lost 3; bases outside the gene matches: 6. Germline V lookup: CDR1 LGHDT, CDR2 YNNKEL (reference sequence). The chain's CDR3 is CASSQVAGGYTDTQYF. The CDR3 DNA reads as TGTGCCAGCAGCCAAGTGGCGGGGGGTTATACAGATACGCAGTATTTT.

The chain is built from TRBV20-1 and TRBJ1-5; D remains unclear. CDR3 length equals 10 residues. Per the germline V gene, CDR1 is DFQATT and CDR2 is SNEGSKA (reference sequence). Trimming shortened V by 3 bases and J by 5 bases, and 2 bases separated the two germline ends. The CDR3 DNA sequence: TGCAGTGCTAGTGATCAGCCCCAGCATTTT. It is translated as CSASDQPQHF.

This clonotype was seen a handful of times. V gene TRBV6-5 combines with J gene TRBJ2-3, with 11 bases fitting TRBD2. Trimming removed 10 bases from V and 1 base from J; junction bases left unmatched: 7. The CDR3 has 15 amino acids. Germline V gives CDR1 MNHEY, CDR2 SVGAGI. CDR3 sequence: CATTLAGGRTDTQYF. The CDR3, as DNA: TGTGCCACCACTCTAGCGGGAGGTCGCACAGATACGCAGTATTTT.

For this clonotype: A much larger clone is a single base away; this may be a read error. This chain joins TRBV10-3 and TRBJ2-5, with 7 bases identical to TRBD2. This CDR3 comprises 16 residues. The V gene end was trimmed by 3 bases and the J gene end by 4 bases; junction bases not matched to a gene: 11. Germline V CDR1 and CDR2: ENHRY, SYGVKD. CDR3 sequence (DNA): TGTGCCATCAGTGAATCAGGACGGGGGGTTCGAGAGACCCAGTACTTC. This codes for CAISESGRGVRETQYF.

Notes on this clonotype: Possible read error: a much larger clone is one base away. This sequence joins TRBV27 and TRBJ2-5; TRBD1 matches at 7 bases. The germline V gene encodes CDR1 MNHEY and CDR2 SMNVEV (reference sequence). The CDR3 extends over 14 amino acids. The CDR3 spells CACSNRGNQETQYF. In DNA, the CDR3 is TGTGCCTGCAGTAACAGGGGTAACCAAGAGACCCAGTACTTC.

CDR3 DNA sequence: TGTGCCAGGAGTCTCGTCAGGGGGTCCCAGTACTTC. This translates into CARSLVRGSQYF. The chain has TRBV19 and TRBJ2-5; 7 bases agree with TRBD1. The germline gives CDR1 LNHDA, CDR2 SQIVND (reference sequence). The CDR3 covers 12 residues. V was pared by 9 bases and J by 9 bases, with 10 bases of the junction left unmatched.

In its sample, this clonotype was seen a few times. The CDR3 loop is CASSVSGGDNYGYTF. CDR3 nucleotides: TGTGCCAGCAGCGTTTCAGGGGGCGATAACTATGGCTACACCTTC. The V and J genes are TRBV9 and TRBJ1-2; TRBD1 aligns across 8 bases. Germline CDR1 reads SGDLS; CDR2 reads YYNGEE. The CDR3 contains 15 residues. Unmatched junction bases numbered 4, after V lost 2 bases and J lost 1 base.

This sequence joins TRBV29-1 and TRBJ1-1; no reliable D call. The V gene's germline CDR1 is SQVTM and CDR2 ANQGSEA. CDR3 length equals 11 residues. V dropped 6 bases and J dropped 0 bases, with 5 bases sitting between them. The CDR3 bases are TGCAGCGTGACATTGAACACTGAAGCTTTCTTT. Encoded protein: CSVTLNTEAFF.

V is TRBV4-1 and J is TRBJ1-4; D gene unclear. CDR1 MGHRA and CDR2 YSYEKL come from the germline V gene. The V gene lost 1 base and the J gene lost 0 bases, with 24 bases spanning the gap. This CDR3 region has 21 residues. The CDR3 sequence is CASSQGRGSPGPGATNEKLFF. The DNA for the CDR3 is TGCGCCAGCAGCCAAGGAAGAGGAAGCCCGGGCCCCGGAGCAACTAATGAAAAACTGTTTTTT.

This clonotype was found once. The rearrangement joins TRBV20-1 to TRBJ1-4; perhaps TRBD1 as D (6 bases). Germline V CDR1 and CDR2: DFQATT, SNEGSKA (reference sequence). This CDR3 is built from 16 residues. V was shortened by 2 bases and J by 0 bases, with 13 bases between the two germline ends. The CDR3 sequence is CSARPTGSPTNEKLFF. CDR3 DNA: TGCAGTGCTAGACCTACAGGGAGCCCAACTAATGAAAAACTGTTTTTT.

There are a few counts of this clonotype. The rearrangement joins TRBV20-1 to TRBJ2-7, with TRBD2 matching over 9 bases. This CDR3 contains 15 residues. Germline V CDR1 and CDR2: DFQATT, SNEGSKA (reference sequence). V gave up 4 bases and J gave up 6 bases; unmatched junction bases: 13. The CDR3 reads CSAILLSGSSGEQYF. CDR3 in DNA: TGCAGTGCTATTCTCCTTAGCGGGAGCTCCGGCGAGCAGTACTTC.

The chain links TRBV7-9 to TRBJ2-5; the D gene is possibly TRBD2 (6 bases). CDR1 SEHNR and CDR2 FQNEAQ come from the germline V gene (reference sequence). Trimming pared 2 bases from V and 11 bases from J, leaving 12 bases between. This CDR3 spans 12 amino acids. CDR3 nucleotides: TGTGCCAGCAGCTTAACAACCCGGGAGCAGTACTTC. It translates to CASSLTTREQYF.

This clonotype was seen only a few times. The chain couples TRBV10-3 to TRBJ2-3, with D uncertain. Germline V gene lookup returns CDR1 ENHRY and CDR2 SYGVKD. This CDR3 contains 13 residues. The V end was cut by 3 bases, the J end by 2 bases, with 6 bases between. CDR3 sequence: CAISEPFTDTQYF. As DNA, the CDR3 is TGTGCCATCAGTGAACCCTTCACAGATACGCAGTATTTT.

V usage is TRBV6-2 or TRBV6-3 and J usage is TRBJ2-2; D may be TRBD1 (5 bases). The V gene's germline CDR1 is MNHEY and CDR2 SVGEGT. The CDR3 consists of 17 residues. V was trimmed by 0 bases and J by 6 bases, leaving 17 bases between them. This CDR3 reads CASSYSVTGLRSGELFF. CDR3 nucleotide sequence: TGTGCCAGCAGTTACTCGGTAACAGGCCTTCGGTCCGGGGAGCTGTTTTTT.

This sequence joins TRBV6-2 or TRBV6-3 and TRBJ2-7; D might be TRBD1 (5 bases). The germline V gene encodes CDR1 MNHEY and CDR2 SVGEGT. The CDR3 spans 15 residues. V lost 4 bases to trimming and J lost 2 bases, with 15 bases between them. This CDR3 is CASSSFVRVAYEQYF. The CDR3 nucleotides are TGTGCCAGCAGTTCGTTCGTCAGGGTGGCCTACGAGCAGTACTTC.

This clonotype was seen just once. V usage is TRBV20-1 and J usage is TRBJ2-4; 12 bases map to TRBD2. The J call may be in error: the DNA end matches TRBJ2-5 better. There are 15 residues in the CDR3. Germline V gene data show CDR1 as DFQATT and CDR2 as SNEGSKA (reference sequence). Here the CDR3 reads CSASLTSGRAETQYF. The CDR3 region has the DNA TGCAGTGCTAGCCTGACTAGCGGGAGAGCTGAGACCCAGTACTTC.

This clonotype turned up a few times. V and J are TRBV27 and TRBJ2-5, with D perhaps matching TRBD1 or TRBD2 (5 bases each). The CDR3 covers 16 residues. V lost 6 bases and J lost 3, with 20 bases in between. Looked up from germline, CDR1 is MNHEY and CDR2 is SMNVEV (reference sequence). CDR3 sequence (DNA): TGTGCCAGCAGCCTGACCTGGGACGGAAAAGAAGAGACCCAGTACTTC. It is translated as CASSLTWDGKEETQYF.